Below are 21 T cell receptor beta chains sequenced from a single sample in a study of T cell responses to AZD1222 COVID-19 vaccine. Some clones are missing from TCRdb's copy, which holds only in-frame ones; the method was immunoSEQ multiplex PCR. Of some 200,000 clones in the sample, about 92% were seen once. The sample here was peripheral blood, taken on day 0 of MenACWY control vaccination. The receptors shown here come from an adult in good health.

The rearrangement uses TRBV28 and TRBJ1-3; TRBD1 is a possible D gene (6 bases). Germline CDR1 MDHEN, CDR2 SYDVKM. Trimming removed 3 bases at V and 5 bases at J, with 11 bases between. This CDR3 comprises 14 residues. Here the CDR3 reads CASSLSGARNTIYF. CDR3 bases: TGTGCCAGCAGTTTGTCGGGGGCGCGAAACACCATATATTTT.

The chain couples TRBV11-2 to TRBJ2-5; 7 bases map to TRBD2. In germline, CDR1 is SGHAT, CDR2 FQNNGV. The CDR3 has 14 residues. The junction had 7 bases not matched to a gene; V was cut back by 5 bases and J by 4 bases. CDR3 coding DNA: TGTGCCAGCAGCCAGGGACTAAAGGGAGAGACCCAGTACTTC. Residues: CASSQGLKGETQYF.

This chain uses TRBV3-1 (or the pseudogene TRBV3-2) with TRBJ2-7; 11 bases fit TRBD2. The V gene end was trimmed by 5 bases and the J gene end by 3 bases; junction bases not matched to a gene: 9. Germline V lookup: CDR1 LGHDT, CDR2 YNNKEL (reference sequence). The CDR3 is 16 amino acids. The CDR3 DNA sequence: TGTGCCAGCAGCGGGAGCCTAGCGGGGGGACTCTACGAGCAGTACTTC. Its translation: CASSGSLAGGLYEQYF.

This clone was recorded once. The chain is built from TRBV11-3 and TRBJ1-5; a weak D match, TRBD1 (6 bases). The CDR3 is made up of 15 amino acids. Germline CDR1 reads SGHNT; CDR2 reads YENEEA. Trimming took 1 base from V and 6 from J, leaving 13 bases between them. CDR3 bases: TGTGCCAGCAGCTTAGGGGGAACAGGGTGTCAGCCCCAGCATTTT. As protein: CASSLGGTGCQPQHF.

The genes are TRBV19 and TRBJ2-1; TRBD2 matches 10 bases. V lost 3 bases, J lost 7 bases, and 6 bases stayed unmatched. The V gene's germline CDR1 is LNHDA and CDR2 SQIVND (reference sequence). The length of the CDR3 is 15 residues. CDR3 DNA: TGTGCCAGTAGTATTTATACTAGCGGGGTGAATGAGCAGTTCTTC. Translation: CASSIYTSGVNEQFF.

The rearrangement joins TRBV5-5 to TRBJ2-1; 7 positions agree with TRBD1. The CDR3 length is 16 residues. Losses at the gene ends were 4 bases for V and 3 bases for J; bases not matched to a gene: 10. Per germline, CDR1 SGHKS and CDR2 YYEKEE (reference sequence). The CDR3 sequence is CASSPQPRGNYNEQFF. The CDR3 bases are TGTGCCAGCAGCCCCCAACCCAGGGGGAACTACAATGAGCAGTTCTTC.

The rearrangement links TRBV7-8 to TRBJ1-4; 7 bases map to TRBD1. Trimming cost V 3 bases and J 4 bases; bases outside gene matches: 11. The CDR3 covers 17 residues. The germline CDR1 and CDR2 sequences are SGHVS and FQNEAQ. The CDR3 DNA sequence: TGTGCCAGCAGCTTGACCGGGACAGCCGTTCTTAATGAAAAACTGTTTTTT. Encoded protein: CASSLTGTAVLNEKLFF.

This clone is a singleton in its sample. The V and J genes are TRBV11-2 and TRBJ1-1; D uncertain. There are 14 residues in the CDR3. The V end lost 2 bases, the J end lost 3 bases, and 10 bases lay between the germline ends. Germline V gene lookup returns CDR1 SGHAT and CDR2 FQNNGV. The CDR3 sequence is CASSLRVRDTEAFF. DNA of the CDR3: TGTGCCAGCAGCTTAAGGGTAAGGGACACTGAAGCTTTCTTT.

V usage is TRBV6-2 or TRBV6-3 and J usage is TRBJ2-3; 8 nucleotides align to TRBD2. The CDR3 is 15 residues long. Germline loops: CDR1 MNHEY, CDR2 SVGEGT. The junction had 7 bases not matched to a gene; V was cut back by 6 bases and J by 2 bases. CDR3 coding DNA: TGTGCCAGCAGCTATCGGGGGGGCCTCACAGATACGCAGTATTTT. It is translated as CASSYRGGLTDTQYF.

The CDR3 DNA reads TGCGCCAGCAGCTTGACCCCACAGGGGAACACTGAAGCTTTCTTT. Translating gives CASSLTPQGNTEAFF. The chain is built from TRBV5-1 and TRBJ1-1, with D possibly TRBD1 on 6 matching bases. V was trimmed by 1 base and J by 1 base, leaving 11 bases between them. Germline V gives CDR1 SGHRS, CDR2 YFSETQ. The CDR3 is 15 residues long.

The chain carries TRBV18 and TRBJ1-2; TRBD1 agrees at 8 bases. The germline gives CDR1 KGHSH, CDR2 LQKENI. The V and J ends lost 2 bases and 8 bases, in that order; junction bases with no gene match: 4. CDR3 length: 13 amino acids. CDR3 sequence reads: CASSPDRGLGYTF. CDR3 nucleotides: TGTGCCAGCTCACCAGACAGGGGTCTGGGCTACACCTTC.

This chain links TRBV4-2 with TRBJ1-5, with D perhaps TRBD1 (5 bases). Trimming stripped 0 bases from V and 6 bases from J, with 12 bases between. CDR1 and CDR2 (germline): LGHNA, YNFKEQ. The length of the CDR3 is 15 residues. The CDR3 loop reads CASSQDGGSSQPQHF. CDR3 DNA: TGTGCCAGCAGCCAAGATGGGGGATCCAGTCAGCCCCAGCATTTT.

DNA for the CDR3: TGCGCCAGCAGCCAAGAGGGGGGCACTGAAGCTTTCTTT. This codes for CASSQEGGTEAFF. The chain joins TRBV4-3 to TRBJ1-1; possible D gene TRBD1, 5 bases. Germline CDR1 LGHNA, CDR2 YSLEER. This CDR3 has 13 residues. V lost 0 bases, J lost 4 bases, and 6 bases lay in between.

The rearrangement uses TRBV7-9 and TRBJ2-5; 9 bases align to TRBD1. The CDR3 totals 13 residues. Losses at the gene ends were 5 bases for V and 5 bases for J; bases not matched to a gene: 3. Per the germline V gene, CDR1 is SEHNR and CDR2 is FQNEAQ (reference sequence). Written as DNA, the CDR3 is TGTGCCAGCAGCGGACAGGGGCTGGAGACCCAGTACTTC. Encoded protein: CASSGQGLETQYF.

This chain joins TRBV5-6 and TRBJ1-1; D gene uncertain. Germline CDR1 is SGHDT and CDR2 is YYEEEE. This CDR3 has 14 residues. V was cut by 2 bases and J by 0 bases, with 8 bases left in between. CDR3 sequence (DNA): TGTGCCAGCAGCTTAAGGCAGATGAACACTGAAGCTTTCTTT. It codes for CASSLRQMNTEAFF.

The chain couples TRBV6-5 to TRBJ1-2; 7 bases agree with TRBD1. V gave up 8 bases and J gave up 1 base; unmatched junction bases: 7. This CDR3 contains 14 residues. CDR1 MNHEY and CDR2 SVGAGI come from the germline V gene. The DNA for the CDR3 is TGTGCCAGCCGCCCGGGACAGCTTAACTATGGCTACACCTTC. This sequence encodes CASRPGQLNYGYTF.

CDR3 in DNA: TGTGCCAGCAGCGCCTGGGGGCAGGTCTCCTACGAGCAGTACTTC. As protein: CASSAWGQVSYEQYF. The rearrangement joins TRBV28 to TRBJ2-7; D is perhaps TRBD1 (6 bases). This CDR3 comprises 15 residues. The V and J ends lost 6 bases and 0 bases respectively, with 15 bases between them. CDR1 and CDR2 from the germline V gene are MDHEN and SYDVKM.

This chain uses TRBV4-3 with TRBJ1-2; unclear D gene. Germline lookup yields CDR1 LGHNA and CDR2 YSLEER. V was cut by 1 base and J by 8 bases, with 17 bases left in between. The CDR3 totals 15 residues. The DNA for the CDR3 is TGCGCCAGCAGCCAAGTGGTGAACGGGCTAGGAGGCTACACCTTC. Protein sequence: CASSQVVNGLGGYTF.

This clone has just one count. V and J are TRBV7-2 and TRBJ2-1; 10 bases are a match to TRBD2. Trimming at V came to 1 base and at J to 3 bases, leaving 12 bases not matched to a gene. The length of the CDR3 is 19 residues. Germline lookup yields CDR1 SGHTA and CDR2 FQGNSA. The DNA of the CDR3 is TGTGCCAGCAGCTTAGTCGTTAGCGGGGGGATAAACCTCTACAATGAGCAGTTCTTC. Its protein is CASSLVVSGGINLYNEQFF.

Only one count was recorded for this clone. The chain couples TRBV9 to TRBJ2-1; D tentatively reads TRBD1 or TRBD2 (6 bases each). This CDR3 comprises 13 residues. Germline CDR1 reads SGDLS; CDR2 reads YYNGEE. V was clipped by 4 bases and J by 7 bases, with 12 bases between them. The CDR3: CASSSPGANEQFF. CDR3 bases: TGTGCCAGCAGCTCTCCGGGGGCGAATGAGCAGTTCTTC.

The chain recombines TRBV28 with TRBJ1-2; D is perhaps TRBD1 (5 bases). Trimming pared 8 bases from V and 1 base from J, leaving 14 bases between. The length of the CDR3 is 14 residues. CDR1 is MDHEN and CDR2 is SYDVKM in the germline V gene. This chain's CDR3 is CASGWTTINYGYTF. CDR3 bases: TGTGCCAGCGGATGGACAACAATTAACTATGGCTACACCTTC.